This T cell receptor beta chain was captured in a study of radiation and T cells in renal cell carcinoma. General observations from the study: Compared with controls, irradiated tumors showed greater TCR clonality.

Profiled with immunoSEQ multiplex PCR; TCRdb holds only in-frame clones, not every one. This sample has fewer than 8,500 clones, with 65% found just once. The treatment was: treatment-naive control, cytoreductive nephrectomy. This clone was seen only a few times. The antigen remains undetermined. The sequence came from a woman aged 70 to 79 with renal cell carcinoma. The specimen comprised tumor tissue, sampled from a patient whose treatment was nephrectomy without radiotherapy.

This chain's CDR3 is CASSLESGGTRGNTIYF. As DNA, the CDR3 is TGCGCCAGCAGCTTGGAATCGGGCGGAACCCGCGGAAACACCATATATTTT. V usage is TRBV5-1 and J usage is TRBJ1-3; no firm D call. CDR3 size: 17 residues. Germline V CDR1 and CDR2: SGHRS, YFSETQ. V was pared by 0 bases and J by 4 bases, with 17 bases between.